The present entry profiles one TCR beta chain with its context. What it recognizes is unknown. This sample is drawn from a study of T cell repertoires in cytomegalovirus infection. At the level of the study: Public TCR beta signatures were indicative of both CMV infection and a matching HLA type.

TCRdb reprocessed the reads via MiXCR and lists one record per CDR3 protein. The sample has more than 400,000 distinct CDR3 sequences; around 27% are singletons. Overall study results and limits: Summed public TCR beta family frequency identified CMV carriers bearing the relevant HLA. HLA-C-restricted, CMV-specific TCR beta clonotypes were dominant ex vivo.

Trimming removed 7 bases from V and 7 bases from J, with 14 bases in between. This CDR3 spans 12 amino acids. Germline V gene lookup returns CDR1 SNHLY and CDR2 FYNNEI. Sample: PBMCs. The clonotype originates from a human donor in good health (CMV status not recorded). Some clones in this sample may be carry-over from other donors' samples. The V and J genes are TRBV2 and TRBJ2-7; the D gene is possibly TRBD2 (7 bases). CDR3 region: CASKGGAQEQYV. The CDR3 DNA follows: TGTGCCAGCAAGGGGGGGGCACAGGAGCAGTACGTC.